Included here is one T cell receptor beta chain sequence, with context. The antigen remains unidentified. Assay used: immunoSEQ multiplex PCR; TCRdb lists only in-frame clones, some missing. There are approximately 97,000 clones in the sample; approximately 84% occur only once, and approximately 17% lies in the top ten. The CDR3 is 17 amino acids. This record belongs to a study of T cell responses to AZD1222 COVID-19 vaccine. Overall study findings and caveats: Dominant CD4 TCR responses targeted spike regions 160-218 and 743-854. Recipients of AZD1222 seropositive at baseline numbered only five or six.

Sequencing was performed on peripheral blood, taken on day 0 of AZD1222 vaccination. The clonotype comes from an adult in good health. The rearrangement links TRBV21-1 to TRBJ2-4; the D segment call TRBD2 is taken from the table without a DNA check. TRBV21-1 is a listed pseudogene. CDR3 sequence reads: CASSKFTSSGEENIQYF. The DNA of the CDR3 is TGTGCCAGCAGCAAATTTACGTCTAGCGGGGAGGAAAACATTCAGTACTTC.